These 21 T cell receptor beta chains came from one sample sequenced in a study of blood T cell repertoires in COVID-19. Libraries were prepared by immunoSEQ multiplex PCR; TCRdb keeps only in-frame clonotypes and omits some of them. The sample includes under 250,000 clones, more than 65% of them seen just once. The sample was peripheral blood. The receptors were gathered from a woman of 80 years or more with acute or convalescent COVID-19.

Only one count was recorded for this clone. The rearrangement joins TRBV7-2 to TRBJ1-5, with TRBD1 matching 7 bases. The V and J ends lost 2 bases and 2 bases, in that order; junction bases with no gene match: 6. CDR1 is SGHTA and CDR2 is FQGNSA in the germline V gene. The CDR3 extends over 16 amino acids. The chain's CDR3 is CASSLSPGGGNQPQHF. CDR3 in DNA: TGTGCCAGCAGCTTAAGTCCAGGGGGTGGCAATCAGCCCCAGCATTTT. The complete variable domain, with remaining parts taken from reference TRBV7-2 and TRBJ1-5, reads GAGVSQSPSNKVTEKGKDVELRCDPISGHTALYWYRQSLGQGLEFLIYFQGNSAPDKSGLPSDRFSAERTGGSVSTLTIQRTQQEDSAVYLCASSLSPGGGNQPQHFGDGTRLSIL.

The CDR3 is CASRTDTTDTQYF. For the CDR3, the DNA is TGTGCCAGCAGGACCGACACCACAGATACGCAGTATTTT. This chain joins TRBV25-1 and TRBJ2-3; no definite D call. CDR1 and CDR2 (germline): MGHDK, SYGVNS. The CDR3 extends over 13 amino acids. Between the trimmed V and J ends, which lost 6 bases and 2 bases, there was a span of 9 bases.

This clone was detected only a few times. The V call is TRBV2, the J call TRBJ1-2; possible D gene TRBD1, 6 bases. The CDR3 is 16 residues long. The V gene lost 5 bases and the J gene lost 0 bases, with 16 bases spanning the gap. Per germline, CDR1 SNHLY and CDR2 FYNNEI. The CDR3 sequence: CASSIMQGLANYGYTF. The CDR3 bases are TGTGCCAGCAGTATAATGCAGGGGCTAGCTAACTATGGCTACACCTTC. Full variable domain (rest looked up from reference TRBV2 and TRBJ1-2): EPEVTQTPSHQVTQMGQEVILRCVPISNHLYFYWYRQILGQKVEFLVSFYNNEISEKSEIFDDQFSVERPDGSNFTLKIRSTKLEDSAMYFCASSIMQGLANYGYTFGSGTRLTVV.

The rearrangement links TRBV5-4 to TRBJ2-5; 7 nucleotides agree with TRBD1. J was trimmed by 4 bases and V by 0 bases; bases with no gene match: 6. Germline assignment: CDR1 SGHNT and CDR2 YYREEE (reference sequence). CDR3 length: 15 amino acids. In DNA, the CDR3 is TGTGCCAGCAGCTTGGCCGGGGCAGGGGGAGAGACCCAGTACTTC. Translating it yields CASSLAGAGGETQYF. The variable domain in full, with the rest retrieved from reference TRBV5-4 and TRBJ2-5, is ETGVTQSPTHLIKTRGQQVTLRCSSQSGHNTVSWYQQALGQGPQFIFQYYREEENGRGNFPPRFSGLQFPNYSSELNVNALELDDSALYLCASSLAGAGGETQYFGPGTRLLVL.

This chain uses TRBV5-8 with TRBJ1-1, with TRBD1 as a possible D gene (6 bases). CDR1 and CDR2 from the germline V gene are SGHTS and YDEGEE. The V end was cut by 0 bases, the J end by 8 bases, with 11 bases between. The CDR3 extends over 13 amino acids. CDR3 coding DNA: TGTGCCAGCAGCTTGGGCTGGGGGACAGAAGCTTTCTTT. Its protein product is CASSLGWGTEAFF.

This sequence joins TRBV28 and TRBJ2-7; a weak D match, TRBD2 (5 bases). Trimming shortened V by 7 bases and J by 4 bases, and 14 bases separated the two germline ends. Germline CDR1 is MDHEN and CDR2 is SYDVKM. The CDR3 has 13 amino acids. In nucleotides, the CDR3 is TGTGCCAGCACATTCTCAGGCGGGTACGAGCAGTACTTC. It encodes CASTFSGGYEQYF. Full variable domain (missing parts from reference TRBV28 and TRBJ2-7): DVKVTQSSRYLVKRTGEKVFLECVQDMDHENMFWYRQDPGLGLRLIYFSYDVKMKEKGDIPEGYSVSREKKERFSLILESASTNQTSMYLCASTFSGGYEQYFGPGTRLTVT.

The chain uses TRBV3-1 (or the pseudogene TRBV3-2) and TRBJ2-3; D remains ambiguous. The CDR3 is 15 residues long. Germline-derived CDR1 and CDR2 are LGHDT and YNNKEL (reference sequence). V lost 6 bases and J lost 2, with 15 bases in between. CDR3 nucleotides: TGTGCCAGCAGTCCCACTATTCTCCACACAGATACGCAGTATTTT. Amino acids: CASSPTILHTDTQYF.

CDR3 protein: CASSLDPYSYNEQFF. The CDR3 bases are TGTGCCAGCAGCTTAGATCCCTACTCCTACAATGAGCAGTTCTTC. The chain links TRBV7-2 to TRBJ2-1; D unclear. V gave up 1 base and J gave up 0 bases, with 7 bases separating them. The CDR3 loop spans 15 amino acids. CDR1 and CDR2 from the germline V gene are SGHTA and FQGNSA.

This sequence joins TRBV12-3 or TRBV12-4 and TRBJ1-1, with no clear D. Trimming left V 3 bases short and J 1 base short, with 6 bases between. The CDR3 runs to 13 residues. The CDR3 bases are TGTGCCAGCAGTTTGCAGGCGAACACTGAAGCTTTCTTT. The encoded protein is CASSLQANTEAFF.

This rearrangement joins TRBV28 to TRBJ1-2, with a possible D match to TRBD1 (5 bases). V lost 2 bases, J lost 3 bases, and 13 bases lay in between. The germline CDR1 and CDR2 sequences are MDHEN and SYDVKM. The length of the CDR3 is 15 residues. CDR3 in DNA: TGTGCCAGCAGTTTAGGGAGGGGCGAATACTATGGCTACACCTTC. It is translated as CASSLGRGEYYGYTF.

This CDR3 reads CASRRLAGPNNTGELFF. The CDR3 coding sequence is TGTGCCAGCAGGCGGCTAGCGGGGCCAAATAACACCGGGGAGCTGTTTTTT. J is TRBJ2-2 and V is TRBV21-1; the table names TRBD2, a call not compared with the DNA. TRBV21-1 is a pseudogene. The CDR3 is 17 amino acids.

The sample holds a few counts of this clone. This chain links TRBV29-1 with TRBJ1-3; TRBD1 matches 7 bases. The CDR3 is 14 amino acids. Germline trimming cut 6 bases from V and 3 bases from J; bases unmatched to any gene: 8. The germline V gene has CDR1 SQVTM and CDR2 ANQGSEA. CDR3 nucleotides: TGCAGCGTGGAAACAGGGGACGGTGGAAACACCATATATTTT. Translating gives CSVETGDGGNTIYF.

The chain joins TRBV28 to TRBJ1-1; TRBD1 is a possible D gene (6 bases). The germline V gene has CDR1 MDHEN and CDR2 SYDVKM. V shed 3 bases and J shed 4 bases, with 15 bases lying between them. CDR3 size: 15 residues. The CDR3, as DNA: TGTGCCAGCAGTTTTGCAGGGGCCCTGGGCACTGAAGCTTTCTTT. Translating it yields CASSFAGALGTEAFF.

This chain joins TRBV7-9 and TRBJ1-6; 7 bases agree with TRBD1. CDR1 is SEHNR, CDR2 FQNEAQ, per germline (reference sequence). Trimming cost V 4 bases and J 0 bases; bases outside gene matches: 9. CDR3 length: 18 residues. CDR3 residues: CASSSPTGQSSYNSPLHF. Written as DNA, the CDR3 is TGTGCCAGCAGCTCCCCCACGGGACAGAGCTCCTATAATTCACCCCTCCACTTT.

This clone was seen once. This chain uses TRBV6-5 with TRBJ1-2; D not certain. Germline-derived CDR1 and CDR2 are MNHEY and SVGAGI. The CDR3 spans 13 residues. V gave up 7 bases and J gave up 10 bases, with 19 bases separating them. The CDR3 protein is CASTSHSAPNYTF. The CDR3 DNA is TGTGCCAGCACCTCTCATTCAGCGCCAAACTACACCTTC.

In this sample, this clone turned up once. This chain uses TRBV5-1 with TRBJ1-3; D is unclear. CDR1 is SGHRS and CDR2 is YFSETQ in the germline V gene. The CDR3 runs to 15 residues. V lost 0 bases to trimming and J lost 0 bases, with 7 bases between them. CDR3 DNA: TGCGCCAGCAGCTTGGAATCGGGCTCTGGAAACACCATATATTTT. Translation: CASSLESGSGNTIYF.

V gene TRBV7-8 combines with J gene TRBJ2-2; TRBD2 agrees at 14 bases. Germline V gene lookup returns CDR1 SGHVS and CDR2 FQNEAQ. Trimming took 5 bases from V and 6 from J; bases not matched to a gene: 5. The CDR3 length is 16 residues. This CDR3 reads CASSHRTSGGSGELFF. The CDR3 coding sequence is TGTGCCAGCAGCCACAGGACTAGCGGGGGGTCCGGGGAGCTGTTTTTT.

This sequence joins TRBV7-9 and TRBJ1-6; D is undetermined. The CDR3 spans 17 residues. V was pared by 5 bases and J by 7 bases, with 21 bases between. Looked up from germline, CDR1 is SEHNR and CDR2 is FQNEAQ (reference sequence). The CDR3 spells CASSTPIKELRNSPLHF. CDR3 sequence (DNA): TGTGCCAGCAGCACCCCCATTAAGGAGCTGCGGAATTCACCCCTCCACTTT.

The chain carries TRBV21-1 and TRBJ1-6. TRBV21-1 is reported as a pseudogene. This CDR3 comprises 16 residues. The CDR3 region has the DNA TGTGCCAGCAGCAAAAGTCAAGGCGGGGGGGATTCACCCCTCCACTTT. Translated, it gives CASSKSQGGGDSPLHF.

V is TRBV3-1 (or the pseudogene TRBV3-2) and J is TRBJ1-1; 9 bases map to TRBD1. The germline V gene has CDR1 LGHDT and CDR2 YNNKEL (reference sequence). The CDR3 is 16 amino acids. With 4 bases clipped from V and 0 bases from J, the junction kept 6 bases outside the gene matches. The CDR3 bases are TGTGCCAGCAGCCGAGGAACAGGGGGCCTGAACACTGAAGCTTTCTTT. Amino acids: CASSRGTGGLNTEAFF.

The rearrangement joins TRBV11-3 to TRBJ2-2, with 7 bases aligning to TRBD1. Germline CDR1 and CDR2: SGHNT and YENEEA. J was trimmed by 2 bases and V by 5 bases; bases with no gene match: 8. There are 16 residues in the CDR3. The CDR3 here is CASSRGGQINTGELFF. In DNA form, the CDR3 reads TGTGCCAGCAGCCGAGGGGGACAGATCAACACCGGGGAGCTGTTTTTT.